The source of this T cell receptor (beta chain) is a study of PD-1 blockade in classical Hodgkin lymphoma. Findings and caveats of the study: Baseline diversity resembling that of newly diagnosed patients was seen in complete responders. By C4D1, diversity of CD4+ TCRs had risen significantly, whereas that of CD8+ TCRs had not.

Concerning this clone itself: No antigen is known for it.

There was relapse after autologous stem cell transplantation in every patient, and there was variation in brentuximab vedotin exposure. Complete response, partial response or progressive disease were the best responses. Sequenced by immunoSEQ multiplex PCR; TCRdb stores in-frame clones only, minus some. Of about 97,000 clones in the sample, over 80% were seen once. The source material was peripheral blood mononuclear cells (PBMCs), sampled at baseline. The sequence was obtained from a human donor with classical Hodgkin lymphoma.

The CDR3 sequence is CASSPNTGELFF. In DNA form, the CDR3 reads TGCGCCAGCAGCCCCAACACCGGGGAGCTGTTTTTT. V gene TRBV10-1 combines with J gene TRBJ2-2; D gene ambiguous. The CDR3 length is 12 residues. V gave up 6 bases and J gave up 2 bases, with 4 bases separating them. Germline V CDR1 and CDR2: WNHNN, SYGVQD (reference sequence).